This TCR beta chain was recovered during a study of blood T cell repertoires in COVID-19. Study as a whole: There were acute and convalescent COVID-19 samples, and they came from the United States, Italy and Spain. In each case, the material was cDNA or gDNA derived from T cells, B-cell-depleted T cells, or PBMCs.

The CDR3 is 17 residues long. Germline V gene lookup returns CDR1 SGHNT and CDR2 YYREEE (reference sequence). With V trimmed by 1 base and J by 7 bases, 15 bases remained unmatched. Those enrolled in Seattle joined during active infection and were followed longitudinally afterward. Only in-frame clones appear in the TCRdb table, and some are missing; sequencing was by immunoSEQ multiplex PCR. The repertoire holds approximately 270,000 clones, 70% to 85% seen once, with roughly 0.94% in the top ten. The V call is TRBV5-4, the J call TRBJ2-7; 9 bases are a match to TRBD2. Specimen: peripheral blood. This TCR was sampled from a human donor with COVID-19, enrolled during active disease. The donor label of this sample is uncertain. CDR3 coding DNA: TGTGCCAGCAGCTTGTATGACCTTATCCTAGCGGGGAAAGAGCAGTACTTC. It yields the protein CASSLYDLILAGKEQYF.